The 7 T cell receptor beta chains presented below share a single source sample, sequenced in a study of radiotherapy plus CTLA-4 blockade in lung cancer. Sequenced by immunoSEQ multiplex PCR; TCRdb stores in-frame clones only, minus some. The sample records 100,000 or so clones, about 85% being singletons. The sequencing used peripheral blood, collected from a patient treated with radiotherapy plus ipilimumab. These receptors were taken from a human donor with non-small cell lung cancer that progressed on radiotherapy plus ipilimumab.

The genes are TRBV7-8 and TRBJ2-5, with TRBD2 matching over 13 bases. This CDR3 comprises 16 residues. V dropped 5 bases and J dropped 2; count of bases not matched to a gene: 5. Per germline, CDR1 SGHVS and CDR2 FQNEAQ. CDR3 nucleotides: TGTGCCAGCAGCCCAGAGACTAGCGGGGGGCAAGAGACCCAGTACTTC. Its translation: CASSPETSGGQETQYF. Drawing the rest from reference TRBV7-8 and TRBJ2-5, the complete variable domain is GAGVSQSPRYKVAKRGQDVALRCDPISGHVSLFWYQQALGQGPEFLTYFQNEAQLDKSGLPSDRFFAERPEGSVSTLKIQRTQQEDSAVYLCASSPETSGGQETQYFGPGTRLLVL.

There are a few counts of this clone. This chain joins TRBV5-1 and TRBJ1-5; D is possibly TRBD1 (5 bases). The V end was cut by 4 bases, the J end by 2 bases, with 10 bases between. The CDR3 is 14 amino acids. Germline CDR1 SGHRS, CDR2 YFSETQ. The CDR3 loop is CASSGGDGNQPQHF. The CDR3 DNA sequence: TGCGCCAGCAGCGGGGGGGACGGCAATCAGCCCCAGCATTTT. The full variable domain, completed using reference TRBV5-1 and TRBJ1-5, is KAGVTQTPRYLIKTRGQQVTLSCSPISGHRSVSWYQQTPGQGLQFLFEYFSETQRNKGNFPGRFSGRQFSNSRSEMNVSTLELGDSALYLCASSGGDGNQPQHFGDGTRLSIL.

This chain uses TRBV19 with TRBJ2-2; D is undetermined. V was pared by 5 bases and J by 5 bases, with 6 bases between. Germline values: CDR1 LNHDA, CDR2 SQIVND (reference sequence). There are 12 residues in the CDR3. Here the CDR3 DNA reads TGTGCCAGTAGTTCCGGGACCGGGGAGCTGTTTTTT. This translates into CASSSGTGELFF. Complete variable domain (other parts from reference TRBV19 and TRBJ2-2): DGGITQSPKYLFRKEGQNVTLSCEQNLNHDAMYWYRQDPGQGLRLIYYSQIVNDFQKGDIAEGYSVSREKKESFPLTVTSAQKNPTAFYLCASSSGTGELFFGEGSRLTVL.

The rearrangement joins TRBV2 to TRBJ2-2, with 8 nucleotides matching TRBD1. Losses at the gene ends were 6 bases for V and 3 bases for J; bases not matched to a gene: 6. The CDR3 spans 15 residues. Germline V gene sequence: CDR1 SNHLY, CDR2 FYNNEI. The CDR3 coding sequence is TGTGCCAGCAGGGGGGTGGGACAGGACACCGGGGAGCTGTTTTTT. As protein: CASRGVGQDTGELFF.

V gene TRBV28 combines with J gene TRBJ1-2; no clear D gene. The CDR3 is 14 amino acids. Germline CDR1 MDHEN, CDR2 SYDVKM. Trimming took 5 bases from V and 4 from J, leaving 14 bases between them. The CDR3 reads CASSTKPQFYGYTF. CDR3 bases: TGTGCCAGCAGTACAAAGCCCCAGTTCTATGGCTACACCTTC.

This clone was observed a single time. The V call is TRBV18, the J call TRBJ2-2, with D perhaps TRBD1 or TRBD2 (5 bases each). V lost 1 base to trimming and J lost 6 bases, with 12 bases between them. Per the germline V gene, CDR1 is KGHSH and CDR2 is LQKENI. CDR3 length: 15 residues. The CDR3 loop is CASSPQGPSAGELFF. The CDR3 DNA follows: TGTGCCAGCTCACCACAGGGACCGTCGGCCGGGGAGCTGTTTTTT.

The chain joins TRBV28 to TRBJ1-5; D is undetermined. The CDR3 runs to 17 residues. Per germline, CDR1 MDHEN and CDR2 SYDVKM. V was shortened by 5 bases and J by 1 base, with 18 bases between the two germline ends. CDR3 loop: CASSALPLYNSNQPQHF. The DNA of the CDR3 is TGTGCCAGCAGTGCCCTTCCCCTTTACAACAGCAATCAGCCCCAGCATTTT.